These 32 T cell receptor beta chains were all obtained from the same sample, sequenced in a study of immune characterization of retroperitoneal liposarcoma. TCRdb re-called the PCR reads with MiXCR, one entry per CDR3 protein. This table has 11,000 or so distinct CDR3 sequences, 45% to 50% appearing once. Sequencing was done on a sample of tumor tissue. The source of these receptors is a female donor with retroperitoneal liposarcoma.

This clonotype was observed a handful of times. The chain employs TRBV7-2 and TRBJ2-3; 8 bases line up with TRBD2. Germline CDR1 is SGHTA and CDR2 is FQGNSA. The CDR3 consists of 16 residues. V trimming: 6 bases; J trimming: 1 base; junction bases outside the gene matches: 9. Here the CDR3 reads CASSLVWRGGTDTQYF. The CDR3 bases are TGTGCCAGCAGTCTAGTGTGGCGGGGGGGCACAGATACGCAGTATTTT.

This clonotype was recorded a few times. This chain joins TRBV6-1 and TRBJ2-1, with D perhaps given as TRBD1 or TRBD2 (6 bases each). Gene TRBJ2-7 matches the end of the DNA better, so the J call may be wrong. The CDR3 covers 16 residues. The V gene's germline CDR1 is MNHNS and CDR2 SASEGT. Here the CDR3 DNA reads TGTGCCAGCAGTTACACGGGGGCAACAGTACACAATGAGCAGTACTTC. Its protein is CASSYTGATVHNEQYF.

By share, this clonotype counts as medium-sized. V is TRBV12-3 or TRBV12-4 and J is TRBJ2-5, with 7 positions matching TRBD2. J gave up 4 bases and V 7 bases, and 9 bases lay outside the gene matches. CDR3 length: 14 amino acids. Written as DNA, the CDR3 is TGTGCCAGCACTAGTAGCGGGCAAGGAGAGACCCAGTACTTC. It translates to CASTSSGQGETQYF.

The rearrangement links TRBV7-6 to TRBJ2-1; D might be TRBD1 or TRBD2, each matching 5 bases. CDR3 length equals 14 residues. V was shortened by 1 base and J by 4 bases, with 8 bases between the two germline ends. The V gene's germline CDR1 is SGHVS and CDR2 FNYEAQ. CDR3 in amino acids: CASSLGDGYNEQFF. CDR3 bases: TGTGCCAGCAGCTTAGGGGACGGATACAATGAGCAGTTCTTC.

This clonotype is medium-sized (0.01 to 0.1%) within its sample. This chain links TRBV7-6 with TRBJ2-3, with 12 bases identical to TRBD2. Germline V gene sequence: CDR1 SGHVS, CDR2 FNYEAQ. J was trimmed by 1 base and V by 5 bases; bases with no gene match: 7. CDR3 length: 17 amino acids. CDR3 sequence reads: CASSTYRTSGGTDTQYF. Here the CDR3 DNA reads TGTGCCAGCAGCACCTACCGGACTAGCGGGGGCACAGATACGCAGTATTTT.

The chain employs TRBV6-1 and TRBJ2-5; TRBD1 matches at 10 bases. Matching the DNA end better, TRBJ2-1 makes the J call doubtful. The CDR3 length is 15 residues. The germline gives CDR1 MNHNS, CDR2 SASEGT. The CDR3 here is CASSDPPDRGNEQFF. CDR3 sequence (DNA): TGTGCCAGCAGTGATCCCCCGGACAGGGGGAATGAGCAGTTCTTC.

This clonotype has only one observation. J is TRBJ2-1 and V is TRBV12-3 or TRBV12-4, with 7 nucleotides matching TRBD1. CDR3 size: 16 residues. Trimming took 0 bases from V and 3 from J; bases not matched to a gene: 5. The CDR3 is CASSLAGTVVYNEQFF. The CDR3 bases are TGTGCCAGCAGTTTAGCCGGGACAGTGGTCTACAATGAGCAGTTCTTC.

V is TRBV6-1 and J is TRBJ2-1; D is ambiguous. The V gene lost 8 bases and the J gene lost 4 bases, with 12 bases spanning the gap. CDR1 and CDR2 from the germline V gene are MNHNS and SASEGT. The CDR3 contains 13 residues. DNA of the CDR3: TGTGCCAGCGGCTATCTCACTTACAATGAGCAGTTCTTC. It translates to CASGYLTYNEQFF.

By proportion, this clonotype is large (0.1 to 1%). A junction boundary mismatches the germline segment, possibly from a read error. This rearrangement joins TRBV7-2 to TRBJ2-5; 7 bases map to TRBD1. TRBJ2-7 explains the end of the DNA better; the J call may be wrong. Germline V lookup: CDR1 SGHTA, CDR2 FQGNSA. This CDR3 region has 14 residues. The DNA for the CDR3 is TGTGCCAGCAGCAGTAGACAGGGCTCCCACGAGCAGTACTTC. As protein: CASSSRQGSHEQYF.

The V gene is TRBV6-1, the J gene TRBJ2-5, with a possible D match to TRBD2 (6 bases). The DNA end is more similar to TRBJ2-1, so the J call may be wrong. This CDR3 is 14 amino acids long. Germline values: CDR1 MNHNS, CDR2 SASEGT. This chain's CDR3 is CASREGPAYNEQFF. The CDR3, as DNA: TGTGCCAGCAGGGAGGGCCCCGCCTACAATGAGCAGTTCTTC.

The V and J genes are TRBV7-8 and TRBJ2-5, with 7 bases aligning to TRBD2. Per the germline V gene, CDR1 is SGHVS and CDR2 is FQNEAQ. V shed 5 bases and J 2 bases; nucleotides not matched to a gene: 5. The CDR3 has 14 residues. The CDR3 sequence is CASSGRDRQETQYF. CDR3 nucleotides: TGTGCCAGCAGCGGGAGGGACCGGCAAGAGACCCAGTACTTC.

Comments on this clonotype: Given the absence of the conserved phenylalanine or tryptophan at the CDR3 end, a read error is likely. It is unclear where the CDR3 begins or ends on the DNA, so no DNA is shown, and the CDR3 is as TCRdb lists it. The CDR3 is CASRGHGERGAVL. V and J are TRBV28 and TRBJ2-5; no DNA check was done on the table's D call, TRBD1. The germline gives CDR1 MDHEN, CDR2 SYDVKM. The CDR3 adds up to 13 amino acids, both ends counted.

The chain links TRBV6-4 to TRBJ2-1; D may correspond to TRBD1 or TRBD2 (5 bases each). The length of the CDR3 is 14 residues. V was pared by 3 bases and J by 5 bases, with 11 bases between. Germline V gives CDR1 MRHNA, CDR2 SNTAGT. This CDR3 is CASSEGDEHNEQFF. Written as DNA, the CDR3 is TGTGCCAGCAGTGAGGGGGACGAACACAATGAGCAGTTCTTC.

The rearrangement uses TRBV6-8 and TRBJ2-1; 8 bases line up with TRBD1. Germline lookup yields CDR1 MNHGY and CDR2 SAAAGT. Trimming cost V 6 bases and J 0 bases; bases outside gene matches: 4. The CDR3 is made up of 15 amino acids. The CDR3 loop is CASRPTGGSYNEQFF. DNA of the CDR3: TGTGCCAGCAGACCCACAGGGGGCTCCTACAATGAGCAGTTCTTC.

To note about this clonotype: This clone may be a read error of a much larger clone one base away. No conserved phenylalanine or tryptophan ends this CDR3, so it is likely a read error. The chain employs TRBV7-4 and TRBJ1-6; possible D gene TRBD1, 5 bases. This CDR3 is built from 14 residues. In germline, CDR1 is SGHVT, CDR2 SQSDAQ. V lost 1 base, J lost 10 bases, and 11 bases lay in between. The CDR3 loop is CASSLGQPNSPLHL. CDR3 DNA sequence: TGTGCCAGCAGCTTAGGACAGCCTAACTCACCCCTCCACTTG.

The rearrangement joins TRBV7-3 to TRBJ2-3; 10 nucleotides agree with TRBD2. The V gene's germline CDR1 is SGHTA and CDR2 FQGTGA. Germline trimming cut 5 bases from V and 2 bases from J; bases unmatched to any gene: 7. This CDR3 has 16 amino acids. CDR3 sequence: CASSGSGGAATDTQYF. The CDR3 nucleotides are TGTGCCAGCAGCGGGAGCGGGGGGGCCGCCACAGATACGCAGTATTTT. Based on the CDR3 plus reference TRBV7-3 and TRBJ2-3, the full variable domain is GAGVSQTPSNKVTEKGKYVELRCDPISGHTALYWYRQSLGQGPEFLIYFQGTGAADDSGLPNDRFFAVRPEGSVSTLKIQRTERGDSAVYLCASSGSGGAATDTQYFGPGTRLTVL.

This chain links TRBV7-3 with TRBJ1-2; the D gene is possibly TRBD1 (6 bases). The CDR3 runs 13 residues. Germline CDR1 SGHTA, CDR2 FQGTGA. V lost 1 base, J lost 8 bases, and 11 bases lay in between. The CDR3 DNA follows: TGTGCCAGCAGCTTAAACGGGGGCTCGGGCTACACCTTC. It is translated as CASSLNGGSGYTF. Together with reference TRBV7-3 and TRBJ1-2, the CDR3 gives the full variable domain: GAGVSQTPSNKVTEKGKYVELRCDPISGHTALYWYRQSLGQGPEFLIYFQGTGAADDSGLPNDRFFAVRPEGSVSTLKIQRTERGDSAVYLCASSLNGGSGYTFGSGTRLTVV.

The rearrangement joins TRBV6-1 to TRBJ2-3, with TRBD1 as a possible D gene (5 bases). V lost 5 bases to trimming and J lost 3 bases, with 9 bases between them. In germline, CDR1 is MNHNS, CDR2 SASEGT. This CDR3 comprises 13 residues. The CDR3: CASSPQGTDTQYF. In DNA, the CDR3 is TGTGCCAGCAGTCCTCAGGGTACAGATACGCAGTATTTT.

V gene TRBV6-8 combines with J gene TRBJ2-2; D possibly corresponds to TRBD1 (5 bases). The V end lost 5 bases, the J end lost 0 bases, and 7 bases lay between the germline ends. The CDR3 has 14 residues. Looked up from germline, CDR1 is MNHGY and CDR2 is SAAAGT. CDR3 in DNA: TGTGCCAGCAGTAGACAGCCGAACACCGGGGAGCTGTTTTTT. Protein: CASSRQPNTGELFF.

This sequence joins TRBV7-3 and TRBJ2-5; possible D gene TRBD2, 5 bases. Gene TRBJ2-1 matches the end of the DNA better, so the J call may be wrong. The CDR3 length is 15 residues. Germline V gene sequence: CDR1 SGHTA, CDR2 FQGTGA. CDR3 loop: CASSLQPATGETQFF. CDR3 coding DNA: TGTGCCAGCAGCTTACAGCCCGCGACCGGGGAGACCCAGTTCTTC.

This clonotype is medium-sized in the sample. V usage is TRBV6-1 and J usage is TRBJ2-7; D is possibly TRBD1 (5 bases). The CDR3 runs 12 residues. CDR1 and CDR2 from the germline V gene are MNHNS and SASEGT. The germline V and J ends were trimmed by 8 bases and 2 bases, with 10 bases remaining between them. The CDR3 nucleotides read TGTGCCAGCCGGACGGACACCTACGAGCAGTACTTC. Translation: CASRTDTYEQYF.

This clonotype appeared a few times. The chain is built from TRBV6-1 and TRBJ2-1; perhaps D is TRBD1 or TRBD2 (5 bases each). Germline V gene sequence: CDR1 MNHNS, CDR2 SASEGT. This CDR3 has 13 amino acids. Trimming pared 3 bases from V and 5 bases from J, leaving 8 bases between. CDR3 in amino acids: CASSDRGDNEQFF. The DNA of the CDR3 is TGTGCCAGCAGTGATCGGGGCGACAATGAGCAGTTCTTC.

The gene calls are TRBV6-6 and TRBJ2-1; 11 bases map to TRBD2. There are 15 residues in the CDR3. CDR1 is MNHNY and CDR2 is SVGAGI in the germline V gene (reference sequence). The V and J ends lost 8 bases and 5 bases, in that order; junction bases with no gene match: 8. The CDR3 reads CASSQLAGGNNEQFF. CDR3 nucleotide sequence: TGTGCCAGCTCGCAGCTAGCGGGAGGAAACAATGAGCAGTTCTTC.

The chain has TRBV6-1 and TRBJ2-3; 7 nucleotides agree with TRBD2. The J call may not be correct, given that the DNA end is closer to TRBJ2-1. Germline V gene data show CDR1 as MNHNS and CDR2 as SASEGT. The CDR3 sequence is 15 residues long. Here the CDR3 DNA reads TGTGCCAGTTCGGGCGGGAGATCTCTTTGGAATGAGCAGTTCTTC. This sequence encodes CASSGGRSLWNEQFF.

The rearrangement uses TRBV7-2 and TRBJ2-5, with D perhaps TRBD1 (6 bases). The germline gives CDR1 SGHTA, CDR2 FQGNSA. The V end was cut by 3 bases, the J end by 5 bases, with 16 bases between. CDR3 length: 15 amino acids. CDR3 sequence (DNA): TGTGCCAGCAGCTTTTGGGCAGGGGTAGGCGAGACCCAGTACTTC. This encodes CASSFWAGVGETQYF.

In this sample, this clonotype is medium-sized. The chain combines TRBV7-6 with TRBJ2-1; 11 nucleotides agree with TRBD1. Matching the DNA end better, TRBJ2-7 makes the J call doubtful. This CDR3 has 16 amino acids. Per the germline V gene, CDR1 is SGHVS and CDR2 is FNYEAQ. The CDR3: CASSPRPGQGGNEQYF. DNA for the CDR3: TGTGCCAGCAGCCCAAGGCCGGGACAGGGGGGCAATGAGCAGTACTTC.

This clonotype occurred a few times. V gene TRBV6-1 combines with J gene TRBJ2-3; D might be TRBD1 (6 bases). The CDR3 extends over 12 amino acids. Trimming took 10 bases from V and 3 from J, leaving 11 bases between them. Germline CDR1 MNHNS, CDR2 SASEGT. The CDR3 nucleotides are TGTGCCACCTCTAGGGGGACAGATACGCAGTATTTT. Its protein is CATSRGTDTQYF.

This clonotype is categorized as medium-sized. The chain employs TRBV7-2 and TRBJ2-5, with TRBD2 identical over 10 bases. V lost 4 bases, J lost 4 bases, and 3 bases stayed unmatched. Per germline, CDR1 SGHTA and CDR2 FQGNSA. The CDR3 has 14 residues. For the CDR3, the DNA is TGTGCCAGCAGCTCTAGCGGGAGCAGAGAGACCCAGTACTTC. Amino acids: CASSSSGSRETQYF.

CDR3 residues: CASSYIGPTDTQYF. CDR3 sequence (DNA): TGTGCCAGCAGTTACATCGGGCCCACAGATACGCAGTATTTT. The genes are TRBV6-6 and TRBJ2-3; unclear D gene. Trimming pared 2 bases from V and 2 bases from J, leaving 8 bases between. CDR1 and CDR2 from the germline V gene are MNHNY and SVGAGI (reference sequence). The CDR3 runs to 14 residues.

V gene TRBV6-8 combines with J gene TRBJ2-5, with 9 bases that match TRBD1. The better agreement between TRBJ2-7 and the DNA end casts doubt on the J call. This CDR3 has 16 amino acids. Germline loops: CDR1 MNHGY, CDR2 SAAAGT. CDR3 residues: CASSYSADRGLREQYF. CDR3 nucleotides: TGTGCCAGCAGTTACTCGGCGGACAGGGGACTTCGCGAGCAGTACTTC.

V and J are TRBV6-1 and TRBJ2-4; tentatively, D is TRBD1 (6 bases). The germline V and J ends were trimmed by 4 bases and 2 bases, with 15 bases remaining between them. From germline, CDR1 is MNHNS and CDR2 SASEGT. This CDR3 is built from 16 residues. CDR3 region: CASSGSRQVTKNIQYF. For the CDR3, the DNA is TGTGCCAGCAGTGGAAGCCGACAGGTCACCAAAAACATTCAGTACTTC.

The chain links TRBV7-1 to TRBJ2-1; 9 bases agree with TRBD2. TRBV7-1 is designated an ORF whose function remains uncertain. The CDR3 has 15 amino acids. V lost 5 bases and J lost 5; bases outside the gene matches: 7. CDR3 in amino acids: CASSQWREGHNEQFF. CDR3 bases: TGTGCCAGCAGCCAGTGGCGGGAGGGCCACAATGAGCAGTTCTTC.